This is a list of T cell receptor beta chains from one sample in a study of T cell responses to AZD1222 COVID-19 vaccine. Here immunoSEQ multiplex PCR was the method, and the copy in TCRdb shows in-frame clones only, minus some. The table has about 93,000 clones, around nine tenths seen once. Source: peripheral blood, taken on day 0 of AZD1222 vaccination. The receptors shown here come from an adult in good health. The CDR3 runs from the conserved cysteine through the conserved F or W. The order of the fields is J gene, V gene, D gene, CDR3 protein, CDR3 DNA. D genes are given only for firm matches.

TRBJ1-1,TRBV9,NA,CASSVEWGSGLTAEAFF,TGTGCCAGCAGCGTAGAATGGGGATCCGGATTAACCGCTGAAGCTTTCTTT
TRBJ1-5,TRBV2,NA,CASKSFTGNQPQHF,TGTGCCAGCAAAAGCTTTACAGGCAATCAGCCCCAGCATTTT
TRBJ2-3,TRBV29-1,TRBD2,CSVGTSGRGDTQYF,TGCAGCGTTGGGACTAGCGGGAGAGGTGATACGCAGTATTTT
TRBJ1-3,TRBV5-4,NA,CASSLASGLVGNTIYF,TGTGCCAGCAGCTTGGCGTCAGGGTTAGTTGGAAACACCATATATTTT
TRBJ1-3,TRBV19,NA,CASSIQGRTSGNTIYF,TGTGCCAGTAGTATCCAAGGGCGGACCTCTGGAAACACCATATATTTT
TRBJ2-6,TRBV5-4,TRBD1,CASSTRDRGGPGANVLTF,TGTGCCAGCAGCACCCGGGACAGGGGTGGGCCTGGGGCCAACGTCCTGACTTTC
TRBJ1-4,TRBV15,NA,CATSRQQGGGEKLFF,TGTGCCACCAGCAGGCAACAGGGCGGGGGGGAAAAACTGTTTTTT
TRBJ1-6,TRBV27,TRBD1,CASSPRGMDSPLHF,TGTGCCAGCAGTCCCAGGGGGATGGATTCACCCCTCCACTTT
TRBJ1-6,TRBV30,NA,CAWSLAQGHGSPLHF,TGTGCCTGGAGTTTAGCCCAGGGCCATGGGTCACCCCTCCACTTT
TRBJ1-2,TRBV10-2,TRBD1,CASSGDSNNYGYTF,TGCGCCAGCAGCGGGGACAGCAACAACTATGGCTACACCTTC
TRBJ2-7,TRBV29-1,TRBD1,CSVLRTGNEQYF,TGCAGCGTTCTGAGGACAGGGAACGAGCAGTACTTC
TRBJ1-5,TRBV25-1,NA,CASSEVDQPQHF,TGTGCCAGCAGTGAGGTTGATCAGCCCCAGCATTTT
TRBJ2-5,TRBV24-1,NA,CATSDRRGETQYF,TGTGCCACCAGTGACAGGCGAGGGGAGACCCAGTACTTC
TRBJ2-5,TRBV30,NA,CAWSVKGSETQYF,TGTGCCTGGAGTGTAAAAGGCTCGGAGACCCAGTACTTC
TRBJ2-5,TRBV28,NA,CASRTGLETQYF,TGTGCCAGCAGAACAGGGTTGGAGACCCAGTACTTC
TRBJ2-5,TRBV7-3,TRBD2,CASSLLAGGETQYF,TGTGCCAGCAGCTTACTAGCGGGAGGAGAGACCCAGTACTTC